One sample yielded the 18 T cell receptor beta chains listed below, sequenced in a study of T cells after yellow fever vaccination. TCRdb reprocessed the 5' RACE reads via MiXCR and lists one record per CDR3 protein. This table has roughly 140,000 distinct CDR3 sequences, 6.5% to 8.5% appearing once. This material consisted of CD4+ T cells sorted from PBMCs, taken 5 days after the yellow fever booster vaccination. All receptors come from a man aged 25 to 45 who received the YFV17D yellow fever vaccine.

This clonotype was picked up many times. CDR3 nucleotides: TGCGCCAGCAGTTACCAAGCGGGGACTGTAACCGGGGAGCTGTTTTTT. Amino acid sequence: CASSYQAGTVTGELFF. The chain has TRBV5-1 and TRBJ2-2; 7 bases are a match to TRBD2. The CDR3 is 16 residues long. CDR1 SGHRS and CDR2 YFSETQ come from the germline V gene. V lost 5 bases, J lost 5 bases, and 12 bases stayed unmatched.

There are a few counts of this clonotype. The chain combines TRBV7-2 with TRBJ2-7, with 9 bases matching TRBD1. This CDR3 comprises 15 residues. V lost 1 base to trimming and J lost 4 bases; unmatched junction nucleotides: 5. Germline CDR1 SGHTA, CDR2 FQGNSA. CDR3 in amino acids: CASSLGGTGFYEQYF. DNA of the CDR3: TGTGCCAGCAGCTTAGGAGGGACAGGGTTTTACGAGCAGTACTTC.

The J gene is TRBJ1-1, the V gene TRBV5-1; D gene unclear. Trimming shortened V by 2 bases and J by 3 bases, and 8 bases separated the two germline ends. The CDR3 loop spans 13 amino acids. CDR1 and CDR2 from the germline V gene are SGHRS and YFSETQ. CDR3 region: CASSFIGDTEAFF. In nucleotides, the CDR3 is TGCGCCAGCAGCTTTATAGGAGACACTGAAGCTTTCTTT.

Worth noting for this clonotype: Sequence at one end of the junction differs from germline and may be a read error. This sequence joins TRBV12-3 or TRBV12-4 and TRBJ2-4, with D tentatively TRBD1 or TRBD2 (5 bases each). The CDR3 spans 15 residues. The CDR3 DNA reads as TGTGCCAGCAGTTTAGGACAGCTAGCCAATAACATTCAGTACTTC. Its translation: CASSLGQLANNIQYF.

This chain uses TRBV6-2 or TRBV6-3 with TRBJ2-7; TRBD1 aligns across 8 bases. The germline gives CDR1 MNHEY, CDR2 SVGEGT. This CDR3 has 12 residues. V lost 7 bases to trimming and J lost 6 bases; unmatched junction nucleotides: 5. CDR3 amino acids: CASNDRGAEQYF. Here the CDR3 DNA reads TGTGCCAGCAACGACAGGGGAGCCGAGCAGTACTTC.

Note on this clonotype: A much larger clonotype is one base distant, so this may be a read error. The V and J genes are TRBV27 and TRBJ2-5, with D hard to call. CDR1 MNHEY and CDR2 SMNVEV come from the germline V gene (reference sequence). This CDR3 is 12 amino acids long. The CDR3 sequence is CASARYQKTQYF. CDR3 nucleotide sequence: TGTGCCAGCGCTCGGTACCAAAAGACCCAGTACTTC.

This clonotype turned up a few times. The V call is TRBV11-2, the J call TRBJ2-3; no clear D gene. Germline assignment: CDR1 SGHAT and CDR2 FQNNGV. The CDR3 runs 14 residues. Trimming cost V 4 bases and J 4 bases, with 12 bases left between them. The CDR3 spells CASSSNAWADTQYF. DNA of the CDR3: TGTGCCAGCAGCTCCAACGCATGGGCAGATACGCAGTATTTT.

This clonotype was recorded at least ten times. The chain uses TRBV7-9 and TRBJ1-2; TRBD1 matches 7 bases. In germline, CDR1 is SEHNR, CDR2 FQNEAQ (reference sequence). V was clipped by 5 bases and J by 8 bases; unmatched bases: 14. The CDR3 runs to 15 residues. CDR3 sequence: CASSSWKTGINGYTF. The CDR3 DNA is TGTGCCAGCAGCAGTTGGAAGACAGGGATCAACGGCTACACCTTC.

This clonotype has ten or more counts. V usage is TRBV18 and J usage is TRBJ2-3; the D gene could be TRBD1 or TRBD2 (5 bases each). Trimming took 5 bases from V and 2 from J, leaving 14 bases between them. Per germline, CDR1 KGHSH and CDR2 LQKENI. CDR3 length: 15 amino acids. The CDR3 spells CASSIWGTATDTQYF. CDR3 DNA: TGTGCCAGCTCAATCTGGGGGACCGCCACAGATACGCAGTATTTT.

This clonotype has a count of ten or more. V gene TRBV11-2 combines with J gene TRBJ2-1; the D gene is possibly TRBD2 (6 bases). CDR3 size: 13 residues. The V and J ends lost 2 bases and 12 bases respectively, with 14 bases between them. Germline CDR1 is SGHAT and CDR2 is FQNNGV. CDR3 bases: TGTGCCAGCAGCTTATCGGTCGTCGGGGGGCAGTTCTTC. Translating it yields CASSLSVVGGQFF.

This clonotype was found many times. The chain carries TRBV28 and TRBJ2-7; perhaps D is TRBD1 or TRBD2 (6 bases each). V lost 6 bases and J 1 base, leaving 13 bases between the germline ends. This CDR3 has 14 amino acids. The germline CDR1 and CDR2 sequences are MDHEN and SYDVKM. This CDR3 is CASSRQGRSYEQYF. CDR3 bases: TGTGCCAGCAGCCGCCAGGGGAGGTCCTACGAGCAGTACTTC.

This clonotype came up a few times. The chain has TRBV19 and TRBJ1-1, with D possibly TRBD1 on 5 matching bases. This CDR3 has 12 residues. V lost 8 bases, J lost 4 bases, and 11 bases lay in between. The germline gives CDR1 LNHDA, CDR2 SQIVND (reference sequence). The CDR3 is CASQTVGTEAFF. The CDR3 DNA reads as TGTGCCAGTCAGACAGTTGGCACTGAAGCTTTCTTT.

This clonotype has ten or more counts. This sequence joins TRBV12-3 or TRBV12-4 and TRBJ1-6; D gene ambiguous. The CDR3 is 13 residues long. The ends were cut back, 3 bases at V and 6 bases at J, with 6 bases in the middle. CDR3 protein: CASSFELNSPLHF. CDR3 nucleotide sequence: TGTGCCAGCAGTTTCGAGCTTAATTCACCCCTCCACTTT.

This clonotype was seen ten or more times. The CDR3 bases are TGTGCCAGCAGCCAAGTAGCGGGAGGTTTCGTGTCCTACAATGAGCAGTTCTTC. It specifies CASSQVAGGFVSYNEQFF. The rearrangement uses TRBV4-2 and TRBJ2-1; 10 nucleotides line up with TRBD2. Germline CDR1 LGHNA, CDR2 YNFKEQ. CDR3 length equals 18 residues. J lost 1 base, V lost 1 base, and 7 bases had no gene match.

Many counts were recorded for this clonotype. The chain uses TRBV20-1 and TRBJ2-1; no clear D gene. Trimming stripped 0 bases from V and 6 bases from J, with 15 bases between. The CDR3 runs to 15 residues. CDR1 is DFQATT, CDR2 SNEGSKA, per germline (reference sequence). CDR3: CSARDLTFVSNEQFF. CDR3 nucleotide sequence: TGCAGTGCTAGAGATCTGACTTTCGTTTCCAATGAGCAGTTCTTC.

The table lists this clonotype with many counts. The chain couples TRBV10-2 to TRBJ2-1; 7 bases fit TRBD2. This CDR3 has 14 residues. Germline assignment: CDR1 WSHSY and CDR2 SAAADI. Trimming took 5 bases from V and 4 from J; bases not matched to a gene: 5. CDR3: CASSPSGTYNEQFF. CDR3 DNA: TGCGCCAGCAGTCCCAGCGGGACGTACAATGAGCAGTTCTTC.

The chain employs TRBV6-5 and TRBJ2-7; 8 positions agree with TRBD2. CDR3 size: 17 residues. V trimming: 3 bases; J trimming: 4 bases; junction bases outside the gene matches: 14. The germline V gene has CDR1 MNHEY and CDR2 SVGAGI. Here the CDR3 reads CASSYSRPRLALYEQYF. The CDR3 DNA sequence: TGTGCCAGCAGTTATTCTCGCCCGAGACTAGCGCTATACGAGCAGTACTTC.

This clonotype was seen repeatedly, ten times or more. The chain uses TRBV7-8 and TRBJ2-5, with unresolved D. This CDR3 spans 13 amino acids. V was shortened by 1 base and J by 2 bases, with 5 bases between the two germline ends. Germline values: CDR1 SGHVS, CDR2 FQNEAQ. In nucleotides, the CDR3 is TGTGCCAGCAGCTTAGGAGATCAAGAGACCCAGTACTTC. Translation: CASSLGDQETQYF.